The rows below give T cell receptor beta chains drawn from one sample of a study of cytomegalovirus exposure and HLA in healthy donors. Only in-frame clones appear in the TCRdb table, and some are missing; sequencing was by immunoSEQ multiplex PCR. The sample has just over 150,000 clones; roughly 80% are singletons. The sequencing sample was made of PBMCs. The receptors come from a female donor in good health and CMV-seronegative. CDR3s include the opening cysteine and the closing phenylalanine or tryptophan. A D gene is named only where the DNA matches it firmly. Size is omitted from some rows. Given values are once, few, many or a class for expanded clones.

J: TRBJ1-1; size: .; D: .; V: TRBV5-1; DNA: TGCGCCAGCAGCTTGTTGGGCGGACCGGAGGCTGAAGCTTTCTTT; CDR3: CASSLLGGPEAEAFF
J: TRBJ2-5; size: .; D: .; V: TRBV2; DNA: TGTGCCGGAGCGGGAGAGACCCAGTACTTC; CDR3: CAGAGETQYF
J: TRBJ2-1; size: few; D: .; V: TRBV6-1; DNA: TGTGCCAGCAGTGAAGGGCCGGCGGATAACAATGAGCAGTTCTTC; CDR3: CASSEGPADNNEQFF
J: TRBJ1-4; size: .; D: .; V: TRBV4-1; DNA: TGCGCCAGCAGCCAAGTAACGCAGGGGTGGGAAAAACTGTTTTTT; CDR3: CASSQVTQGWEKLFF
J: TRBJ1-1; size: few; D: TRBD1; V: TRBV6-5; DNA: TGTGCCAGCAGCCGGACAGGGAACACTGAAGCTTTCTTT; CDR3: CASSRTGNTEAFF
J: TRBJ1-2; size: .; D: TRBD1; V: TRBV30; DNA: TGTGCCTGGAACCACGGGGCAGGGGGCAGTGGCTACACCTTC; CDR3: CAWNHGAGGSGYTF
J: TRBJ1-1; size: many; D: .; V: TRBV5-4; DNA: TGTGCCAGCAGCTTGGGAGTCCGGGAGGGGAACACTGAAGCTTTCTTT; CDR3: CASSLGVREGNTEAFF
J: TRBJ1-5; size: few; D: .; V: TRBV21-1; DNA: TGTGCCAGCTGGCAGGGGCATCAGCCCCAGCATTTT; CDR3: CASWQGHQPQHF
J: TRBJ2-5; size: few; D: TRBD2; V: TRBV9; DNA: TGTGCCAGCAGCGTAGACGGGACTAGCGAAGAGACCCAGTACTTC; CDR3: CASSVDGTSEETQYF
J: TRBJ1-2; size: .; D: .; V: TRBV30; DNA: TGTGCCTGGAGTGCGAGCGGGTACTATGGCTACACCTTC; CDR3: CAWSASGYYGYTF
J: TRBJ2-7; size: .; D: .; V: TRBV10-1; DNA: TGCGCCAGCAGTCTTCCTCCGGGACTCACCTACGAGCAGTACTTC; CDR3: CASSLPPGLTYEQYF
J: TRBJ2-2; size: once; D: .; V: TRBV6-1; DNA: TGTGCCAGCGTAGGAACAGGGAACACCGGGGAGCTGTTTTTT; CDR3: CASVGTGNTGELFF
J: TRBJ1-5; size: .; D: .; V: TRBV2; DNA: TGTGCCAGCAGTGGGACAGCATATAGCAATCAGCCCCAGCGTTTT; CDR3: CASSGTAYSNQPQRF
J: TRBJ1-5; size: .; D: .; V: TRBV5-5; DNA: TGTGCCAGCAGCTTGGGCAGGGAAGGACAGCCCCAGCATTTT; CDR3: CASSLGREGQPQHF
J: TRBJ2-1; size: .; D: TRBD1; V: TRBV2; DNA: TGTGCCAGCAGGGGACAGGGTGGCAATGAGCAGTTCTTC; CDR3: CASRGQGGNEQFF
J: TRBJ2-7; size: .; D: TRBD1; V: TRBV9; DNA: TGTGCCAGCAGCGCGACAGGGGCCTCCTACGAGCAGTACTTC; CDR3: CASSATGASYEQYF
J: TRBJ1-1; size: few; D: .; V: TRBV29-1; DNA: TGCAGCGTTGAAGAACGCAGGCCGAACACTGAAGCTTTCTTT; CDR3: CSVEERRPNTEAFF
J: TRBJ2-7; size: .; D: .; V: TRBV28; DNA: TGTGCCAGCAGGCGGGACAGCCCAAAGGGCGAGCAGTACTTC; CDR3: CASRRDSPKGEQYF
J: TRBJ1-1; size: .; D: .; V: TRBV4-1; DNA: TGCGCCAGCAGCCGGGGAGGGAACTACATGAACACTGAAGCTTTCTTT; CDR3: CASSRGGNYMNTEAFF
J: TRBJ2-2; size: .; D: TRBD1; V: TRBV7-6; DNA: TGTGCCAGCAGCCCAATGGACAGGGGGCAAGGCGGGGAGCTGTTTTTT; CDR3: CASSPMDRGQGGELFF
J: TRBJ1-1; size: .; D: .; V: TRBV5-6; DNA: TGTGCCAGCAGCTTGTACACACCGAACACTGAAGCTTTCTTT; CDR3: CASSLYTPNTEAFF
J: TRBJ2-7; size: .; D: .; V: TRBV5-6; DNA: TGTGCCAGCAGCTTGGTCGGGTCGTACGAGCAGTACTTC; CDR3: CASSLVGSYEQYF
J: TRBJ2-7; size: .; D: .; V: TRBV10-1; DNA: TGCGCCAGCAGTCCCCCCCGATGGCGGGCCTACGAGCAGTACTTC; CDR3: CASSPPRWRAYEQYF